These 21 T cell receptor beta chains were all obtained from the same sample, sequenced in a study of blood T cell repertoires in COVID-19 (dated by TCRdb to the early 2020s). The method behind the library was the immunoSEQ multiplex PCR assay. TCRdb carries this immuneACCESS record with in-frame sequences only. Its versions omit some clonotypes, under half of them owing to an unresolved V gene in the studies checked, with the rest unexplained. This sample is represented by about 330,000 clones; 86% of them were singletons. In total, the top ten clones hold around 1.5% of the sample. The sample was peripheral blood. The receptors shown here come from a woman between 45 and 60 years old with acute or convalescent COVID-19.

In its sample, this clone was seen a few times. The V call is TRBV5-1, the J call TRBJ1-1, with D unresolved. Germline V gene sequence: CDR1 SGHRS, CDR2 YFSETQ. The CDR3 covers 14 residues. V lost 0 bases to trimming and J lost 4 bases, with 10 bases between them. The CDR3 spells CASSLGQASTEAFF. In DNA form, the CDR3 reads TGCGCCAGCAGCTTGGGGCAGGCGTCCACTGAAGCTTTCTTT. The variable domain in full, with the rest retrieved from reference TRBV5-1 and TRBJ1-1, is KAGVTQTPRYLIKTRGQQVTLSCSPISGHRSVSWYQQTPGQGLQFLFEYFSETQRNKGNFPGRFSGRQFSNSRSEMNVSTLELGDSALYLCASSLGQASTEAFFGQGTRLTVV.

J is TRBJ1-1 and V is TRBV7-9; tentative D call: TRBD1 (6 bases). The V and J ends lost 1 base and 10 bases respectively, with 10 bases between them. This CDR3 comprises 12 residues. Germline CDR1 reads SEHNR; CDR2 reads FQNEAQ (reference sequence). The CDR3: CASSLVEGVAFF. The CDR3 nucleotides read TGTGCCAGCAGCTTAGTTGAGGGGGTAGCTTTCTTT.

CDR3 nucleotide sequence: TGTGCCAGCAGCGCCAGGGGACAGGGGTTCCACGAGCAGTACTTC. Residues: CASSARGQGFHEQYF. The chain has TRBV9 and TRBJ2-7; 10 positions match TRBD1. CDR1 is SGDLS and CDR2 is YYNGEE in the germline V gene. V lost 3 bases, J lost 5 bases, and 8 bases stayed unmatched. The CDR3 has 15 residues.

V gene TRBV10-3 combines with J gene TRBJ2-7; tentatively, D is TRBD1 (6 bases). The germline V gene encodes CDR1 ENHRY and CDR2 SYGVKD. V was trimmed by 6 bases and J by 0 bases, leaving 15 bases between them. This CDR3 spans 15 amino acids. CDR3 bases: TGTGCCATCAGGGACCCTGACAGGAACTCCTACGAGCAGTACTTC. It yields the protein CAIRDPDRNSYEQYF.

CDR3 residues: CASSFFGNPDTQYF. The CDR3 DNA sequence: TGTGCCAGCAGTTTTTTCGGGAACCCAGATACGCAGTATTTT. V usage is TRBV27 and J usage is TRBJ2-3, with a weak D call TRBD2 (5 bases). This CDR3 contains 14 residues. The germline V gene has CDR1 MNHEY and CDR2 SMNVEV (reference sequence). Between the trimmed V and J ends, which lost 3 bases and 4 bases, there was a span of 11 bases.

The count of this clone is one. The chain combines TRBV7-9 with TRBJ2-2, with 9 bases lining up with TRBD1. This CDR3 spans 17 amino acids. Losses at the gene ends were 1 base for V and 5 bases for J; bases not matched to a gene: 8. Germline values: CDR1 SEHNR, CDR2 FQNEAQ (reference sequence). Written as DNA, the CDR3 is TGTGCCAGCAGCTTAGAAACGGGGACAGGGTGGACCGGGGAGCTGTTTTTT. It encodes CASSLETGTGWTGELFF.

The chain is built from TRBV7-9 and TRBJ1-4; 8 bases are shared with TRBD1. Trimming removed 4 bases from V and 7 bases from J; junction bases left unmatched: 8. Germline-derived CDR1 and CDR2 are SEHNR and FQNEAQ (reference sequence). This CDR3 is 15 amino acids long. As DNA, the CDR3 is TGTGCCAGCAGCTCAGGACAGGGAGGAGGTGAAAAACTGTTTTTT. Encoded protein: CASSSGQGGGEKLFF.

V usage is TRBV24-1 and J usage is TRBJ2-5; TRBD2 matches at 8 bases. Germline CDR1 is KGHDR and CDR2 is SFDVKD. This CDR3 is built from 15 residues. The J segment lost 2 bases and the V segment lost 3 bases, leaving 4 bases of the junction unmatched. The CDR3 sequence: CATSDPRLAQETQYF. The CDR3 DNA follows: TGTGCCACCAGTGATCCCCGACTAGCGCAAGAGACCCAGTACTTC.

J is TRBJ1-5 and V is TRBV2; tentatively, D is TRBD1 (5 bases). This CDR3 is built from 13 residues. V shed 5 bases and J shed 6 bases, with 11 bases lying between them. Germline CDR1 SNHLY, CDR2 FYNNEI. CDR3 in amino acids: CASSRSGAQPQHF. DNA for the CDR3: TGTGCCAGCAGTCGCAGTGGGGCTCAGCCCCAGCATTTT.

The V gene is TRBV19, the J gene TRBJ1-4; a weak D match, TRBD1 (5 bases). The CDR3 extends over 15 amino acids. The germline V gene has CDR1 LNHDA and CDR2 SQIVND (reference sequence). Trimming cost V 5 bases and J 8 bases, with 18 bases left between them. The CDR3 nucleotides are TGTGCCAGTAGTTTCAATGTGGCAGGGAAGGAAAAACTGTTTTTT. This codes for CASSFNVAGKEKLFF.

This clone has only one observation. The gene calls are TRBV28 and TRBJ1-1; D ambiguous. The CDR3 spans 10 residues. Germline assignment: CDR1 MDHEN and CDR2 SYDVKM. The V gene lost 10 bases and the J gene lost 10 bases, with 13 bases spanning the gap. CDR3 in DNA: TGTGCCACCATGAATTTAGTAGCTTTCTTT. Translation: CATMNLVAFF.

The V and J genes are TRBV19 and TRBJ2-5; the match to TRBD2 covers 12 bases. Germline loops: CDR1 LNHDA, CDR2 SQIVND (reference sequence). The CDR3 is made up of 17 amino acids. V dropped 5 bases and J dropped 5; count of bases not matched to a gene: 12. The CDR3 here is CASSSGTSGPTGETQYF. The DNA for the CDR3 is TGTGCCAGTAGTTCCGGGACTAGCGGGCCGACGGGGGAGACCCAGTACTTC.

The rearrangement joins TRBV18 to TRBJ2-3; 9 positions agree with TRBD1. The CDR3 loop spans 16 amino acids. The V gene's germline CDR1 is KGHSH and CDR2 LQKENI. V lost 6 bases to trimming and J lost 4 bases; unmatched junction nucleotides: 11. CDR3 DNA: TGTGCCAGCTCCCTTCGTCCGGGACAGGGCGCAGATACGCAGTATTTT. Protein product: CASSLRPGQGADTQYF.

The rearrangement uses TRBV9 and TRBJ2-1; a possible D gene is TRBD1 (8 bases). The V gene lost 3 bases and the J gene lost 8 bases, with 15 bases spanning the gap. CDR3 length: 14 amino acids. Germline-derived CDR1 and CDR2 are SGDLS and YYNGEE. CDR3 in DNA: TGTGCCAGCAGCGCGTACAGGGGGGGCGATGAGCAGTTCTTC. Its protein is CASSAYRGGDEQFF.

The chain uses TRBV12-3 or TRBV12-4 and TRBJ1-5; possibly TRBD1 for D (5 bases). The CDR3 consists of 13 residues. V was pared by 7 bases and J by 6 bases, with 13 bases between. The CDR3 loop is CASTTGVSQPQHF. The CDR3 coding sequence is TGTGCCAGCACCACAGGCGTAAGTCAGCCCCAGCATTTT.

The CDR3, as DNA: TGTGCCAGCAGCTTAGAGGGAGGGCACGATGAGCAGTTCTTC. This sequence encodes CASSLEGGHDEQFF. This chain uses TRBV7-9 with TRBJ2-1; the match to TRBD2 covers 7 bases. The CDR3 has 14 amino acids. V lost 1 base to trimming and J lost 8 bases; unmatched junction nucleotides: 5. Looked up from germline, CDR1 is SEHNR and CDR2 is FQNEAQ (reference sequence).

The chain carries TRBV28 and TRBJ1-3; TRBD1 agrees at 7 bases. The CDR3 is 16 amino acids. Germline V gene data show CDR1 as MDHEN and CDR2 as SYDVKM. V was clipped by 6 bases and J by 4 bases; unmatched bases: 12. CDR3 DNA sequence: TGTGCCAGCAGCCAAAACTACAGGGGTTCGGGAAACACCATATATTTT. It specifies CASSQNYRGSGNTIYF.

The rearrangement joins TRBV3-1 (or the pseudogene TRBV3-2) to TRBJ2-1; D might be TRBD2 (6 bases). CDR1 is LGHDT and CDR2 is YNNKEL in the germline V gene (reference sequence). The CDR3 runs 16 residues. The V and J ends lost 4 bases and 7 bases respectively, with 20 bases between them. The CDR3 DNA is TGTGCCAGCAGCCCCCGGGACCCGGTCCGGGGGAATGAGCAGTTCTTC. This codes for CASSPRDPVRGNEQFF.

The J gene is TRBJ2-7, the V gene TRBV3-1 (or the pseudogene TRBV3-2), with D possibly TRBD1 on 6 matching bases. CDR3 size: 13 residues. V dropped 0 bases and J dropped 5 bases, with 8 bases sitting between them. From germline, CDR1 is LGHDT and CDR2 YNNKEL (reference sequence). The CDR3 loop reads CASSQEGADEQYF. CDR3 coding DNA: TGTGCCAGCAGCCAAGAGGGGGCAGACGAGCAGTACTTC.

This chain links TRBV7-2 with TRBJ1-4; D ambiguous. Trimming shortened V by 5 bases and J by 1 base, and 8 bases separated the two germline ends. The V gene's germline CDR1 is SGHTA and CDR2 FQGNSA. This CDR3 is built from 14 residues. The CDR3 nucleotides read TGTGCCAGCAGCCTCGCGGGAACTAATGAAAAACTGTTTTTT. This translates into CASSLAGTNEKLFF.

The CDR3 DNA reads TGCAGTGCTAGTAGAAGCCGTACCGGTTACTCCTATAATTCACCCCTCCACTTT. Translating it yields CSASRSRTGYSYNSPLHF. The V call is TRBV20-1, the J call TRBJ1-6; the D is unclear. This CDR3 spans 18 amino acids. V was cut by 3 bases and J by 0 bases, with 18 bases left in between. The germline gives CDR1 DFQATT, CDR2 SNEGSKA (reference sequence).